Listed below are T cell receptor beta chains from one sample, sequenced in a study of response to subunit inactivated influenza vaccine. Via MiXCR, TCRdb re-called the RT-PCR reads, giving one row per CDR3 protein. The profile shows more than 400,000 distinct CDR3 sequences, about a tenth of them singletons. The sample in question was PBMCs from blood, obtained more than 35 days after vaccination. The receptors stem from a man aged 50-59 years who received an inactivated influenza vaccine. CDR3s leave out the opening cysteine and the closing phenylalanine or tryptophan. Each record gives: CDR3 length, J gene, V gene, CDR3 protein.

CDR3 length: 13
J gene: TRBJ2-1
V gene: TRBV5-8
CDR3 protein: ASSLGSRVDNEQF

CDR3 length: 14
J gene: TRBJ2-7
V gene: TRBV5-1
CDR3 protein: ASSPWGTGKPYEQY

CDR3 length: 12
J gene: TRBJ1-6
V gene: TRBV27
CDR3 protein: ASSLGTFSSPLH

CDR3 length: 13
J gene: TRBJ2-7
V gene: TRBV7-8
CDR3 protein: ASSLRLAGVGEQY

CDR3 length: 13
J gene: TRBJ2-7
V gene: TRBV4-1
CDR3 protein: ASSQVGLSGYEQY

CDR3 length: 11
J gene: TRBJ2-3
V gene: TRBV6-1
CDR3 protein: ASGKGDTDTQY

CDR3 length: 13
J gene: TRBJ1-5
V gene: TRBV7-8
CDR3 protein: ASSLTHRGVQPQH

CDR3 length: 13
J gene: TRBJ1-6
V gene: TRBV6-1
CDR3 protein: ASSGGDGINSPLH

CDR3 length: 12
J gene: TRBJ2-1
V gene: TRBV28
CDR3 protein: ASSEGQGWDEQF

CDR3 length: 9
J gene: TRBJ2-7
V gene: TRBV20-1
CDR3 protein: SARADYEQY

CDR3 length: 12
J gene: TRBJ1-4
V gene: TRBV20-1
CDR3 protein: SATGTGGTEKLF

CDR3 length: 14
J gene: TRBJ2-3
V gene: TRBV10-3
CDR3 protein: AISESGGSLTDTQY

CDR3 length: 15
J gene: TRBJ2-2
V gene: TRBV5-1
CDR3 protein: ASSSRGLAGDPGELF

CDR3 length: 10
J gene: TRBJ1-5
V gene: TRBV7-2
CDR3 protein: ASSLFWGPQH

CDR3 length: 13
J gene: TRBJ2-5
V gene: TRBV7-9
CDR3 protein: ASSPMGQNQETQY

CDR3 length: 13
J gene: TRBJ2-2
V gene: TRBV5-5
CDR3 protein: ASSLASGDTGELF

CDR3 length: 11
J gene: TRBJ2-7
V gene: TRBV28
CDR3 protein: ASNTGQLKEQY

CDR3 length: 17
J gene: TRBJ1-6
V gene: TRBV28
CDR3 protein: ASSFGLLQGQGYNSPLH

CDR3 length: 10
J gene: TRBJ2-1
V gene: TRBV12-3/TRBV12-4
CDR3 protein: ASSFKGTKQF

CDR3 length: 11
J gene: TRBJ1-1
V gene: TRBV29-1
CDR3 protein: SAEATPNTEAF

CDR3 length: 15
J gene: TRBJ1-2
V gene: TRBV20-1
CDR3 protein: SARRASHGNFNYGYT

CDR3 length: 13
J gene: TRBJ2-5
V gene: TRBV29-1
CDR3 protein: SVETTGFNSETQY

CDR3 length: 12
J gene: TRBJ2-3
V gene: TRBV7-6
CDR3 protein: ASSSGTGQDTQY

CDR3 length: 14
J gene: TRBJ2-5
V gene: TRBV6-5
CDR3 protein: ASSSLRTGAPETQY

CDR3 length: 15
J gene: TRBJ2-1
V gene: TRBV6-1
CDR3 protein: ASSGSTGRLTYNEQF

CDR3 length: 11
J gene: TRBJ2-7
V gene: TRBV10-2
CDR3 protein: ASSDAIHYEQY

CDR3 length: 13
J gene: TRBJ2-5
V gene: TRBV4-1
CDR3 protein: ASSQNWGQQETQY

CDR3 length: 13
J gene: TRBJ2-2
V gene: TRBV24-1
CDR3 protein: ATSDWGAGVGELF

CDR3 length: 13
J gene: TRBJ2-1
V gene: TRBV2
CDR3 protein: ATRALLYAPNEQF